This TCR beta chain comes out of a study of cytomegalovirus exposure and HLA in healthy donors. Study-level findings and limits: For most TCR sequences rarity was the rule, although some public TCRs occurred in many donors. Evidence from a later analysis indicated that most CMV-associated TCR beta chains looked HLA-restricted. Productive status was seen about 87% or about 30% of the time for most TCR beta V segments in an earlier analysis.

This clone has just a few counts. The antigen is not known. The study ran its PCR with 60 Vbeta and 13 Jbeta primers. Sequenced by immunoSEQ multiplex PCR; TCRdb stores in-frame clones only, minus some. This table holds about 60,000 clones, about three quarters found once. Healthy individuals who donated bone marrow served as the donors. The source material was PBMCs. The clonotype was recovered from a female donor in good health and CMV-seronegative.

CDR3 coding DNA: TGTGCCAGCAGTCGGGACGGGACAGGGCCGTACGAGCAGTACTTC. Its protein is CASSRDGTGPYEQYF. The chain recombines TRBV6-5 with TRBJ2-7; the match to TRBD1 covers 9 bases. CDR1 is MNHEY, CDR2 SVGAGI, per germline. The V segment lost 5 bases and the J segment 4 bases; nucleotides outside the gene matches: 9. The CDR3 loop spans 15 amino acids.